A single sample gave rise to the 20 T cell receptor beta chains below, sequenced in a study of CD8+ T cells in alopecia areata. cDNA prepared by RNA extraction and subsequent reverse transcription served as the template for sequencing. Using immunoSEQ multiplex PCR, the repertoire was profiled, and TCRdb retains in-frame clones only, with some absent. The profile shows under 250,000 clones, around 62% of them singletons. The specimen comprised CD4+ T cells sorted from blood, sampled at week 0. These receptors all come from a human donor with alopecia areata.

The chain combines TRBV9 with TRBJ2-7, with D possibly TRBD1 on 5 matching bases. The CDR3 has 14 residues. Per the germline V gene, CDR1 is SGDLS and CDR2 is YYNGEE. The V end was cut by 4 bases, the J end by 0 bases, with 11 bases between. The CDR3, as DNA: TGTGCCAGCAGCCCCCGACAGAGCTCCTACGAGCAGTACTTC. It yields the protein CASSPRQSSYEQYF.

This clone has more than one count but fewer than ten. The V gene is TRBV4-1, the J gene TRBJ2-1; D is possibly TRBD1 or TRBD2 (5 bases each). The V and J ends lost 3 bases and 6 bases respectively, with 15 bases between them. Germline values: CDR1 MGHRA, CDR2 YSYEKL. The CDR3 has 15 amino acids. The CDR3 bases are TGCGCCAGCAGCCACGGCCAGGGACCCCTCAATGAGCAGTTCTTC. It is translated as CASSHGQGPLNEQFF.

There are a few counts of this clone. An end of the junction does not agree with germline; a read error may underlie this. The V gene is TRBV7-8, the J gene TRBJ2-3; D perhaps matches TRBD1 (6 bases). The CDR3 is made up of 14 amino acids. Germline CDR1 is SGHVS and CDR2 is FQNEAQ. The CDR3 sequence is CASTLGGSTDTQYF. The CDR3 nucleotides read TGTGCCAGCACCTTAGGGGGTTCCACAGATACGCAGTATTTT.

The chain uses TRBV6-1 and TRBJ1-2; TRBD1 is a possible D gene (5 bases). The CDR3 extends over 12 amino acids. V lost 7 bases and J lost 5, with 11 bases in between. From germline, CDR1 is MNHNS and CDR2 SASEGT. CDR3 in amino acids: CASTPGHYGYTF. In DNA, the CDR3 is TGTGCCAGCACCCCAGGACATTATGGCTACACCTTC.

The rearrangement joins TRBV9 to TRBJ1-1, with a tentative D call TRBD1 (6 bases). Germline V gives CDR1 SGDLS, CDR2 YYNGEE. The CDR3 extends over 13 amino acids. The V end lost 3 bases, the J end lost 2 bases, and 8 bases lay between the germline ends. CDR3 protein: CASSGDTNTEAFF. The CDR3 DNA reads as TGTGCCAGCAGCGGGGACACCAACACTGAAGCTTTCTTT.

The chain joins TRBV6-5 to TRBJ1-2; D gene ambiguous. There are 14 residues in the CDR3. The germline CDR1 and CDR2 sequences are MNHEY and SVGAGI. The germline V and J ends were trimmed by 5 bases and 2 bases, with 12 bases remaining between them. CDR3 in amino acids: CASSPHGLNYGYTF. The CDR3 nucleotides are TGTGCCAGCAGTCCCCATGGACTGAACTATGGCTACACCTTC.

The chain recombines TRBV5-1 with TRBJ2-6; 8 bases are shared with TRBD1. Per germline, CDR1 SGHRS and CDR2 YFSETQ. V gave up 0 bases and J gave up 0 bases; unmatched junction bases: 5. This CDR3 is 18 amino acids long. The DNA of the CDR3 is TGCGCCAGCAGCTTGGATGGACAGGGTAGCTCTGGGGCCAACGTCCTGACTTTC. This gives the protein CASSLDGQGSSGANVLTF.

This clone was observed a handful of times. V and J are TRBV5-4 and TRBJ1-1, with 8 bases matching TRBD1. V lost 4 bases to trimming and J lost 11 bases; unmatched junction nucleotides: 7. The CDR3 runs 12 residues. Germline V gives CDR1 SGHNT, CDR2 YYREEE (reference sequence). CDR3 sequence (DNA): TGTGCCAGCAGCCCACGACAGGGGTCGGCTTTCTTT. Amino acid sequence: CASSPRQGSAFF.

This clone was counted ten times or more. The V call is TRBV29-1, the J call TRBJ1-1, with D tentatively TRBD1 (6 bases). Germline CDR1 reads SQVTM; CDR2 reads ANQGSEA. The length of the CDR3 is 13 residues. V lost 2 bases to trimming and J lost 7 bases, with 14 bases between them. CDR3 in amino acids: CSVERTGLGEAFF. DNA of the CDR3: TGCAGCGTTGAACGTACAGGGCTGGGTGAAGCTTTCTTT. The full variable domain, completed using reference TRBV29-1 and TRBJ1-1, is SAVISQKPSRDICQRGTSLTIQCQVDSQVTMMFWYRQQPGQSLTLIATANQGSEATYESGFVIDKFPISRPNLTFSTLTVSNMSPEDSSIYLCSVERTGLGEAFFGQGTRLTVV.

J is TRBJ1-3 and V is TRBV29-1; TRBD1 is a possible D gene (5 bases). V was cut by 4 bases and J by 15 bases, with 16 bases left in between. There are 11 residues in the CDR3. CDR1 SQVTM and CDR2 ANQGSEA come from the germline V gene. CDR3 sequence reads: CSVARAGSEYF. The DNA for the CDR3 is TGCAGCGTTGCCCGAGCAGGGTCGGAATATTTT. The complete variable domain, with remaining parts taken from reference TRBV29-1 and TRBJ1-3, reads SAVISQKPSRDICQRGTSLTIQCQVDSQVTMMFWYRQQPGQSLTLIATANQGSEATYESGFVIDKFPISRPNLTFSTLTVSNMSPEDSSIYLCSVARAGSEYFGEGSWLTVV.

V and J are TRBV11-2 and TRBJ2-2, with a tentative D call TRBD2 (6 bases). The germline V gene has CDR1 SGHAT and CDR2 FQNNGV. Trimming took 1 base from V and 8 from J, leaving 17 bases between them. CDR3 length equals 16 residues. Here the CDR3 reads CASSLGASAQSGELFF. Here the CDR3 DNA reads TGTGCCAGCAGCTTAGGCGCTAGCGCCCAATCGGGGGAGCTGTTTTTT.

The V and J genes are TRBV30 and TRBJ2-7, with no clear D. The V gene's germline CDR1 is GTSNPN and CDR2 SVGIG (reference sequence). This CDR3 spans 11 amino acids. The V and J ends lost 3 bases and 4 bases respectively, with 7 bases between them. Here the CDR3 reads CAWSPQYEQYF. The DNA of the CDR3 is TGTGCCTGGAGCCCCCAGTACGAGCAGTACTTC.

This clone was seen a few times. Other DNA variants within this sample encode the same CDR3. The chain is built from TRBV30 and TRBJ2-7; possibly TRBD1 for D (5 bases). V dropped 1 base and J dropped 4 bases, with 8 bases sitting between them. The CDR3 consists of 12 residues. Germline CDR1 is GTSNPN and CDR2 is SVGIG (reference sequence). CDR3 residues: CAWSDQGYEQYF. The CDR3 DNA sequence: TGTGCCTGGAGTGATCAGGGATACGAGCAGTACTTC.

This rearrangement joins TRBV30 to TRBJ2-2; TRBD1 might be the D (5 bases). Germline CDR1 and CDR2: GTSNPN and SVGIG (reference sequence). The CDR3 is 14 amino acids. V gave up 2 bases and J gave up 6 bases, with 13 bases separating them. The CDR3 reads CAWSNHPRAGELFF. In DNA form, the CDR3 reads TGTGCCTGGAGTAACCATCCCAGGGCCGGGGAGCTGTTTTTT.

V usage is TRBV10-1 and J usage is TRBJ2-1; D gene unclear. Germline V CDR1 and CDR2: WNHNN, SYGVQD (reference sequence). The V gene lost 4 bases and the J gene lost 5 bases, with 9 bases spanning the gap. CDR3 length equals 13 residues. The CDR3 DNA follows: TGCGCCAGCAGTGTGAATTGGAACAATGAGCAGTTCTTC. Its translation is CASSVNWNNEQFF.

The CDR3 sequence is CASSSAGLGTSEQFF. The CDR3 DNA reads TGTGCCAGCAGCTCCGCGGGACTAGGGACAAGCGAGCAGTTCTTC. The chain is built from TRBV7-3 and TRBJ2-1; 8 bases are shared with TRBD2. V dropped 4 bases and J dropped 10; count of bases not matched to a gene: 12. The CDR3 sequence is 15 residues long. CDR1 and CDR2 from the germline V gene are SGHTA and FQGTGA.

J is TRBJ1-6 and V is TRBV5-1; 9 positions match TRBD1. The V gene's germline CDR1 is SGHRS and CDR2 YFSETQ. The CDR3 sequence is 14 residues long. The V gene end was trimmed by 4 bases and the J gene end by 10 bases; junction bases not matched to a gene: 6. CDR3 DNA: TGCGCCAGCAGCCAGGACAGGGGTCAGTCACCCCTCCACTTT. It translates to CASSQDRGQSPLHF. Looking up the rest from reference TRBV5-1 and TRBJ1-6 gives the full variable domain: KAGVTQTPRYLIKTRGQQVTLSCSPISGHRSVSWYQQTPGQGLQFLFEYFSETQRNKGNFPGRFSGRQFSNSRSEMNVSTLELGDSALYLCASSQDRGQSPLHFGNGTRLTVT.

In this sample, this clone turned up a few times. The chain couples TRBV29-1 to TRBJ2-5; the match to TRBD2 covers 7 bases. The CDR3 is made up of 13 amino acids. Trimming removed 4 bases from V and 3 bases from J; junction bases left unmatched: 5. The germline gives CDR1 SQVTM, CDR2 ANQGSEA. The CDR3 DNA sequence: TGCAGCGTTGCGGGACTATTGAAAGAGACCCAGTACTTC. It translates to CSVAGLLKETQYF.

The chain combines TRBV5-1 with TRBJ1-1; D is unresolved. Trimming stripped 4 bases from V and 1 base from J, with 14 bases between. The CDR3 length is 15 residues. The germline CDR1 and CDR2 sequences are SGHRS and YFSETQ. The CDR3 loop is CASSPIPGQNTEAFF. As DNA, the CDR3 is TGCGCCAGCAGCCCAATTCCGGGCCAGAACACTGAAGCTTTCTTT.

The CDR3 nucleotides are TGTGCCAGCAGGGGCCCGCCGTACACTGAAGCTTTCTTT. It specifies CASRGPPYTEAFF. V is TRBV2 and J is TRBJ1-1; D not certain. Per germline, CDR1 SNHLY and CDR2 FYNNEI. The germline V and J ends were trimmed by 6 bases and 3 bases, with 11 bases remaining between them. This CDR3 is 13 amino acids long.